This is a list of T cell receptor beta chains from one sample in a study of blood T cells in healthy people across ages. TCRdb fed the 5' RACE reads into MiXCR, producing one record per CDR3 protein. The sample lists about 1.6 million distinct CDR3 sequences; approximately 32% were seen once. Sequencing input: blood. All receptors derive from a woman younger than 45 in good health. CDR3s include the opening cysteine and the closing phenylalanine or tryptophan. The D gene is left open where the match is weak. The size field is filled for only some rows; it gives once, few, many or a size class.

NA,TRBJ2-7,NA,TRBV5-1,TGCGCCAGCAGTCCTCGGGGGACGCAAACCTACGAGCAGTACTTC,CASSPRGTQTYEQYF
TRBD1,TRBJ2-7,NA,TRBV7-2,TGTGCCAGCAGTCAAACGGGACAGGCCGGCTACGAGCAGTACTTC,CASSQTGQAGYEQYF
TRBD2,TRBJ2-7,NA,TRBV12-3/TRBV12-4,TGTGCCAGCGGGGAGGGCAGCTCCTACGAGCAGTACTTC,CASGEGSSYEQYF
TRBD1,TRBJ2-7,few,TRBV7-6,TGTGCCAGCAGCTTTGTCGGGACAGGGCTCGACGAGCAGTACTTC,CASSFVGTGLDEQYF
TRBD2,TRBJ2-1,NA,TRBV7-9,TGTGCCAGCAGCTTGGCGGGAGCTTCGCTCAATGAGCAGTTCTTC,CASSLAGASLNEQFF
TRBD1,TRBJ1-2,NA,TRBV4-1,TGCGCCAGCAGCCAAGGTCGGGGGACAGGTGGCTACACCTTC,CASSQGRGTGGYTF
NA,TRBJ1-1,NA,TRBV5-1,TGCGCCAGCAGCCCGCAGGGGTCAGAGAACACTGAAGCTTTCTTT,CASSPQGSENTEAFF
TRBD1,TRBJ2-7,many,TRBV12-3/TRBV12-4,TGTGCCAGCAGTTTTAGTGGACAGGGATACGAGCAGTACTTC,CASSFSGQGYEQYF
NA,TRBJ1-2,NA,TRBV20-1,TGCAGTGCTAGAGTAGAGGGCAGGAACTATGGCTACACCTTC,CSARVEGRNYGYTF
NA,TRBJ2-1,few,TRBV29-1,TGCAGCATTGGTCTCCTAAATGGGAATGAGCAGTTCTTC,CSIGLLNGNEQFF
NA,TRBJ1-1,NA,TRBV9,TGTGCCAGCAGCGTAGGGGAATTAACTGAAGCTTTCTTT,CASSVGELTEAFF
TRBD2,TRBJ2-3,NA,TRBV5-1,TGCGCCAGCAGCAAACGGACTAGCGGGGCCACAGATACGCAGTATTTT,CASSKRTSGATDTQYF
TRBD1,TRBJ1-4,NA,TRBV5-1,TGCGCCAGCAGCTTGGTCGGGACAGGGGGCGAAAAACTGTTTTTT,CASSLVGTGGEKLFF
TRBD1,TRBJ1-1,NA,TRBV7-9,TGTGCCAGCAGGGGGACAGGAACGCCTAACACTGAAGTTTTCTTT,CASRGTGTPNTEVFF
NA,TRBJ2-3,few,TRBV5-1,TGCGCCAGCAGCCCGGACAGAGGATTGATGAGGAATACGCAGTATTTT,CASSPDRGLMRNTQYF
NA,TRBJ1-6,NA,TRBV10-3,TGTGCCATCAGTGAGCGGGTTCGGTCACCCCTCCACTTT,CAISERVRSPLHF
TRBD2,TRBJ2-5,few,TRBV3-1,TGTGCCAGCAGCCAACGGACTAGCGGCACCCAAGAGACCCAGTACTTC,CASSQRTSGTQETQYF
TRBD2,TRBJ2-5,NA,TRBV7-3,TGTGTCAGCAGTTCAATAGCGGGCTCCCAAGAGACCCAGTACTTC,CVSSSIAGSQETQYF
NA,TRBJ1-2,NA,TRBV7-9,TGTGCCAGCAGCTTAGCGTACGGTGGTTTTGGCTACACCTTC,CASSLAYGGFGYTF
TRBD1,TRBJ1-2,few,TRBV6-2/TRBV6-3,TGTGCCAGCAGTTACCTTCGGACAGGGGATGGCTACACCTTC,CASSYLRTGDGYTF
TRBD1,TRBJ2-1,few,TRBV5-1,TGCGCCAGCAGCTTGAGGCCGGGACAGGGGGTCAATGAGCAGTTCTTC,CASSLRPGQGVNEQFF
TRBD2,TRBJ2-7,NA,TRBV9,TGTGCCAGCAGCCCCATGCCCGGGGGGAGCTCCTACGAGCAGTACTTC,CASSPMPGGSSYEQYF
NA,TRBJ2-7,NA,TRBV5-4,TGTGCCAGCTCGACAAGGACCCCCAACGAGCAGTACTTC,CASSTRTPNEQYF
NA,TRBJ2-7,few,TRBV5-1,TGCGCCAGCAGCTTGGATGGGACCCCCTCCTACGAGCAGTACTTC,CASSLDGTPSYEQYF
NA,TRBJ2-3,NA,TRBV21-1,TGTGCCAGCAGCACGGGCTCAGCGGGAGGGCTCACGCAGTATTTT,CASSTGSAGGLTQYF
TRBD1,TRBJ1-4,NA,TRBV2,TGTGCCAGCAGCGGGACAGGGATAACTAATGAAAAACTGTTTTTT,CASSGTGITNEKLFF
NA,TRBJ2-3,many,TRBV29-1,TGCAGCGTCGTGGGGGCGGCAACGGCAGATACGCAGTATTTT,CSVVGAATADTQYF
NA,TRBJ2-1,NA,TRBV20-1,TGCAGTGCTAGAGTCGGAAGCGAGAATGAGCAGTTCTTC,CSARVGSENEQFF
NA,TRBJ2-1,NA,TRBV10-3,TGTGCCATCAGCGCAGGGGGGGCGCAGAGCTCCTACAATGAGCAGTTCTTC,CAISAGGAQSSYNEQFF
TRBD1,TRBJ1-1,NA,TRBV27,TGTGCCAGCTCCCCTCCGCCGGGGACAGTGAGGCGGACTGAAGCTTTCTTT,CASSPPPGTVRRTEAFF
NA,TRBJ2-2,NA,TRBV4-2,TGTGCCAGCAGCCGAGATCTAGGCACCGCGAACACCGGGGAGCGGTTTTTT,CASSRDLGTANTGERFF
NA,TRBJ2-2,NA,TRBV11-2,TGTGCCAGCAGCCCAGCGAGGGCGAACACCGGGGAGCTGTTTTTT,CASSPARANTGELFF
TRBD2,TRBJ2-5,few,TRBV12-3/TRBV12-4,TGTGCCAGCAGATCCGGGACTAGCAGTAGTAGTGAGCAGTACTTC,CASRSGTSSSSEQYF
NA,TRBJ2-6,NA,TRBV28,TGTGCCAGCAGTTTATGGAGGAGCTCTGGGGCCAACGTCCTGACTTTC,CASSLWRSSGANVLTF
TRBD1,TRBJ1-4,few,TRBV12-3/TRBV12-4,TGTGCCAGCAGACGACAGGGTGTTGGTGAAAAACTGTTTTTT,CASRRQGVGEKLFF
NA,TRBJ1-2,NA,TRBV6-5,TGTGCCAGCAGTTACTCGAAGGGGGGGCGATATGCTAACTATGGCTACACCTTC,CASSYSKGGRYANYGYTF
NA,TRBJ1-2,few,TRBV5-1,TGCGCCAGCAGCCTATACCTGACAGATGGCTACACCTTC,CASSLYLTDGYTF
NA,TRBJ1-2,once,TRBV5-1,TGCGCCAGCAGTAGCACGGACCGGAATAGTGGCTACACCTTC,CASSSTDRNSGYTF
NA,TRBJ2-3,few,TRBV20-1,TGCAGTGCCAGTCTTCTGGGAGAGGCAGATACGCAGTATTTT,CSASLLGEADTQYF
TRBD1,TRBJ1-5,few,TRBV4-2,TGTGCCAGCAGCCAAGATCTCGAAAGGGGGCCTCAGCCCCAGCATTTT,CASSQDLERGPQPQHF
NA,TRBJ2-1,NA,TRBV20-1,TGCAGTGCTAGTCGAGAGCGTTCCTACAATGAGCAGTTCTTC,CSASRERSYNEQFF
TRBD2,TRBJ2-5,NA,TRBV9,TGTGCCAGCAGCGTAGGAAGTCTAGCGGGAGAGACCCAGTACTTC,CASSVGSLAGETQYF
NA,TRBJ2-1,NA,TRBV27,TGTGCCAGCAGAACCGGGACGCGGTACAATGAGCAGTTCTTC,CASRTGTRYNEQFF
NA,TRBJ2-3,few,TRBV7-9,TGTGCCAGCAGCCGACTCAAAGGGGGACTTAGCACAGATACGCAGTATTTT,CASSRLKGGLSTDTQYF
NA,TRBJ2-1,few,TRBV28,TGTGCCAGCAGTTCCAGGGTTCATGAGCAGTTCTTC,CASSSRVHEQFF
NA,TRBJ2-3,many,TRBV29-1,TGCAGCGTAACAGGGCTTAGCACAGATACGCAGTATTTT,CSVTGLSTDTQYF
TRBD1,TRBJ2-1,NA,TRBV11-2,TGTGCCAGCAGCTCTGGGTGGACAGGGCAGTTCTTC,CASSSGWTGQFF
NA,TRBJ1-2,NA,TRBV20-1,TGCAGTGCTAGCCCCCGGGGCAGGGGTTATGGCTACACCTTC,CSASPRGRGYGYTF
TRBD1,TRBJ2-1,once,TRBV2,TGTGCCAGCACCAGAGGACAGGTATTAGCGCCCACGCGAACTTACAATGAGCAGTTCTTC,CASTRGQVLAPTRTYNEQFF
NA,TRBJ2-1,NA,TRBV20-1,TGCAGTGCTAGAGGCACCTTGGGGACCTACAATGAGCAGTTCTTC,CSARGTLGTYNEQFF
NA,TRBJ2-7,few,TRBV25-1,TGTGCCAGCAGTGGGCCAGGGAGTACCTACGAGCAGTACTTC,CASSGPGSTYEQYF